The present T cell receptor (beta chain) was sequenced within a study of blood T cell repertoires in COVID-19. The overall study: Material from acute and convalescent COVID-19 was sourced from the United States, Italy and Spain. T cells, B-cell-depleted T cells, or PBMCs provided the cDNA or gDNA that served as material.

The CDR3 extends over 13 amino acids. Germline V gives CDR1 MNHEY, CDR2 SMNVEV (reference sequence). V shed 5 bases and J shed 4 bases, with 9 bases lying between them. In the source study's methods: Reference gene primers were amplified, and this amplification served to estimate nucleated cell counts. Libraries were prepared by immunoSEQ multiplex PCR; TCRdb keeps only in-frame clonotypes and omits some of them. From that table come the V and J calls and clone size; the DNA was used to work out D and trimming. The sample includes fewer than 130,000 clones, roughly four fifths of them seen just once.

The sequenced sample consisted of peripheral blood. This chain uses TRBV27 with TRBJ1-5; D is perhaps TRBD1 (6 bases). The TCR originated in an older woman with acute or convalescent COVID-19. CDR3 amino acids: CASSRQVNQPQHF. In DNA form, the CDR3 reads TGTGCCAGCAGTCGACAGGTAAATCAGCCCCAGCATTTT.